The 8 T cell receptor beta chains in this list originate from one sample, sequenced in a study of blood T cell repertoires in COVID-19. Sequencing was performed with immunoSEQ multiplex PCR; in TCRdb, only in-frame clones are kept and a portion is missing. Of some 100,000 clones in the sample, approximately 86% were seen once. The sequenced sample was peripheral blood. These TCRs come from a woman aged 60 to 75 with acute or convalescent COVID-19.

This clone showed up just once. The chain joins TRBV30 to TRBJ2-1; 12 positions match TRBD2. The CDR3 loop spans 14 amino acids. Germline CDR1 GTSNPN, CDR2 SVGIG (reference sequence). J lost 3 bases, V lost 4 bases, and 1 base had no gene match. The CDR3 DNA reads as TGTGCCTGGATGACTAGCGGGAGCTACAATGAGCAGTTCTTC. Translated: CAWMTSGSYNEQFF.

The chain is built from TRBV4-1 and TRBJ1-1; TRBD1 might be the D (6 bases). CDR3 length: 15 amino acids. The V end was cut by 2 bases, the J end by 1 base, with 11 bases between. Germline CDR1 is MGHRA and CDR2 is YSYEKL. Written as DNA, the CDR3 is TGCGCCAGCAGCCAAAGGACAGCTTCGAACACTGAAGCTTTCTTT. It codes for CASSQRTASNTEAFF.

The V gene is TRBV10-3, the J gene TRBJ1-6; unclear D gene. This CDR3 spans 16 amino acids. Germline CDR1 ENHRY, CDR2 SYGVKD. Deletions cut 6 bases from V and 0 bases from J, with 12 bases between. CDR3 sequence: CAISEIESSYNSPLHF. As DNA, the CDR3 is TGTGCCATCAGCGAGATTGAGAGCTCCTATAATTCACCCCTCCACTTT.

The chain couples TRBV10-1 to TRBJ1-4, with a possible D match to TRBD1 (5 bases). The V end was cut by 2 bases, the J end by 0 bases, with 7 bases between. Germline V CDR1 and CDR2: WNHNN, SYGVQD (reference sequence). The CDR3 runs to 15 residues. The CDR3 sequence: CASSEGAATNEKLFF. CDR3 DNA: TGCGCCAGCAGTGAGGGGGCCGCAACTAATGAAAAACTGTTTTTT.

This rearrangement joins TRBV19 to TRBJ2-7; tentative D call: TRBD1 (5 bases). Germline values: CDR1 LNHDA, CDR2 SQIVND (reference sequence). This CDR3 spans 13 amino acids. V gave up 5 bases and J gave up 3 bases, with 11 bases separating them. Here the CDR3 reads CASSLGQGYEQYF. The CDR3 region has the DNA TGTGCCAGTAGTCTGGGTCAGGGCTACGAGCAGTACTTC.

This clone came up once. This chain joins TRBV6-1 and TRBJ2-1; tentatively, D is TRBD1 (6 bases). Trimming removed 2 bases from V and 0 bases from J, with 11 bases in between. The CDR3 totals 16 residues. In germline, CDR1 is MNHNS, CDR2 SASEGT. CDR3 sequence: CASSELRTVSYNEQFF. The CDR3 DNA reads as TGTGCCAGCAGTGAACTAAGGACAGTCTCCTACAATGAGCAGTTCTTC.

The chain recombines TRBV7-9 with TRBJ2-7; 8 bases fit TRBD2. The germline V gene has CDR1 SEHNR and CDR2 FQNEAQ (reference sequence). J gave up 0 bases and V 1 base, and 14 bases lay outside the gene matches. The CDR3 contains 19 residues. The DNA of the CDR3 is TGTGCCAGCAGCTTAGGTCTACTTAGCGGGATCTCCCTCTCCTACGAGCAGTACTTC. This sequence encodes CASSLGLLSGISLSYEQYF.

The chain employs TRBV12-5 and TRBJ1-5, with unresolved D. Per germline, CDR1 LGHNT and CDR2 FRNRAP. Trimming took 0 bases from V and 3 from J, leaving 27 bases between them. The CDR3 has 21 amino acids. CDR3 sequence (DNA): TGTGCTAGTGGTTTGGTAGCCCCCCCCGGCGGCCTCATTTCTCTCAATCAGCCCCAGCATTTT. This codes for CASGLVAPPGGLISLNQPQHF.